Following are 4 T cell receptor beta chains from one sample sequenced in a study of tumor-infiltrating lymphocytes in localized non-small cell lung cancer. The data were produced by immunoSEQ multiplex PCR, yet TCRdb's version contains in-frame clones alone and is incomplete. The sample contains 9,000 to 15,000 clones, around 64% of which appear only once. Sequenced: uninvolved lung tissue not adjacent to the tumor. These receptor sequences come from a human donor with non-small cell lung cancer.

The rearrangement links TRBV11-2 to TRBJ2-1; D not resolved. The germline V gene has CDR1 SGHAT and CDR2 FQNNGV. This CDR3 has 14 residues. The ends were cut back, 1 base at V and 6 bases at J, with 10 bases in the middle. The CDR3 spells CASSLALASNEQFF. As DNA, the CDR3 is TGTGCCAGCAGCTTAGCGCTGGCTTCCAATGAGCAGTTCTTC.

The rearrangement links TRBV6-5 to TRBJ2-2; the D is unclear. Germline assignment: CDR1 MNHEY and CDR2 SVGAGI. With 8 bases removed from V and 6 bases from J, the gap between germline ends came to 10 bases. The CDR3 runs to 12 residues. The CDR3 loop is CASAKLAGELFF. CDR3 DNA: TGTGCCAGCGCCAAGCTAGCCGGGGAGCTGTTTTTT.

This clone is termed medium-sized (0.01 to 0.1%). The chain recombines TRBV11-2 with TRBJ2-4; 13 bases match TRBD2. V shed 3 bases, J shed 7 bases, and the junction held 9 bases outside the gene matches. Germline loops: CDR1 SGHAT, CDR2 FQNNGV. This CDR3 is 17 amino acids long. The CDR3 DNA reads TGTGCCAGCAGCTTCACTAGCGGGGGGGGAAATGTTAACATTCAGTACTTC. It codes for CASSFTSGGGNVNIQYF.

The chain combines TRBV5-1 with TRBJ2-2; D call uncertain. Per the germline V gene, CDR1 is SGHRS and CDR2 is YFSETQ. V lost 1 base and J lost 3, with 4 bases in between. This CDR3 region has 13 residues. The CDR3 region has the DNA TGCGCCAGCAGCTTGCGGGACACCGGGGAGCTGTTTTTT. It codes for CASSLRDTGELFF.